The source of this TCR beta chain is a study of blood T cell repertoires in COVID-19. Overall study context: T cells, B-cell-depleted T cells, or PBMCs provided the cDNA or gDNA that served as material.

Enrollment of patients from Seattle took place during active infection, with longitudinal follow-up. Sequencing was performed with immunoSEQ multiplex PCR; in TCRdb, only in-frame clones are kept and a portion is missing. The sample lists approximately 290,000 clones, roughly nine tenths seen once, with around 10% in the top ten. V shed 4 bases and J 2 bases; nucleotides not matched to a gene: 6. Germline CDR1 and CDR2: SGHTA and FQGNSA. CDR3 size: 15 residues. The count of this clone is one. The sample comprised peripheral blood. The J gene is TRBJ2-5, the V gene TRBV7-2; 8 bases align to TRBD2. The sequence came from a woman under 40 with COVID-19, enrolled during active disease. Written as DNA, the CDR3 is TGTGCCAGCAGCTCGGTCGGGGGGGTGCAAGAGACCCAGTACTTC. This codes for CASSSVGGVQETQYF.